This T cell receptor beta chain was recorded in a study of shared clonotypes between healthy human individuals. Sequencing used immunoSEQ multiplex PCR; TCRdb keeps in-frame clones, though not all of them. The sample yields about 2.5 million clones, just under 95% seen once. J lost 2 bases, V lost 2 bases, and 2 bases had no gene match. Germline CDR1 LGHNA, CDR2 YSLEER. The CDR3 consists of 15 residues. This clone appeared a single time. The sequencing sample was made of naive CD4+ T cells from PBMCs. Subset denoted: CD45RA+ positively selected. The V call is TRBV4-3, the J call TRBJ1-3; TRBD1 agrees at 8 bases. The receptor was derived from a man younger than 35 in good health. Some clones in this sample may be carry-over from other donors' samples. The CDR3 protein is CASSQLTGAGNTIYF. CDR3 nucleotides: TGCGCCAGCAGCCAACTGACAGGGGCTGGAAACACCATATATTTT.